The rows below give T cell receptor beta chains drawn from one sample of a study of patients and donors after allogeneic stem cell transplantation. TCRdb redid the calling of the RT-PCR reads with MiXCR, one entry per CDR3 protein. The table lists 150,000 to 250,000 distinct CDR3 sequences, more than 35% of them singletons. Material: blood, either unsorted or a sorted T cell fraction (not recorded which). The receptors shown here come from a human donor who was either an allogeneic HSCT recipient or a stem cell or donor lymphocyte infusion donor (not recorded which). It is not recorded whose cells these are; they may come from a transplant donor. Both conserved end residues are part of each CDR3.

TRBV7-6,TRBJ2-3,CASGTDTQYF
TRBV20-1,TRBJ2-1,CSARRLALNEQFF
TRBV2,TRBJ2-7,CASMMGNEQYF
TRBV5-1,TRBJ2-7,CASSPLAESYEQYF
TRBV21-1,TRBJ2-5,CASSNRAGTDRIPETQYF
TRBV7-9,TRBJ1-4,CASSNDRGDEKLFF
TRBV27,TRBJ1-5,CASSLAGRGNQPQHF
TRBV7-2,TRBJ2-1,CASSRTSGRGTYNEQFF
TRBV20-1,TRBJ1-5,CSAARDGSNQPQHF
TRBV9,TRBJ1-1,CASSVTGTAEAFF
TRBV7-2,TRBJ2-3,CASSASGRRSDTQYF
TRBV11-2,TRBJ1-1,CASSLRRTEAFF
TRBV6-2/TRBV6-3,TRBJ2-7,CASKDVEDFRYF
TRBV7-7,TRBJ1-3,CASSLAQNRDISGNTIYF
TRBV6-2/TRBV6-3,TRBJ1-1,CASRDTNTEAFF
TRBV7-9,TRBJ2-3,CASSLVSGGADTQYF
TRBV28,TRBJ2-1,CASSLLGDSYNEQFF
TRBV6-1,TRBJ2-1,CASSELDEQFF
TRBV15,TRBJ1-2,CATSSPGFGYTF
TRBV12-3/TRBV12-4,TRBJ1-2,CASSVNRDRYTF
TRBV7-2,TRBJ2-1,CASSLGVDNEQFF
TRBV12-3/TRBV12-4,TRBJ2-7,CASSLAGVTEQYF
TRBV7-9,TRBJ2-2,CASSLVGSPTGELFF
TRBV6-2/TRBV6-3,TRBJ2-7,CASIASGTYEQYF
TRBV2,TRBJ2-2,CASNGLAGGEQRGTGELFF
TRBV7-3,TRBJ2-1,CASSLLQARSSYNEQFF
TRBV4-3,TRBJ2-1,CASSLRARQDNEQFF
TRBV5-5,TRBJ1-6,CASSFTRENSPLHF
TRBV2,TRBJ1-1,CASSTDGPLNTEAFF
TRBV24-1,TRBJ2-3,CATSDYGGEGTDTQYF
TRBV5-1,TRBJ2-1,CASTPPGTSGTPYNEQFF
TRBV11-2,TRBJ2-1,CASSLVGLAGGRAYNEQFF
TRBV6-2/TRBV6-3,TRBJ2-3,CASSWGQAGNTDTQYF
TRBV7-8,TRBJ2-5,CASSARRSQETQYF
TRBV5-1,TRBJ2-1,CASSLGLAGGPNEQFF
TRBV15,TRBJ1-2,CATSSGQGESGYTF
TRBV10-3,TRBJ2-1,CAISESLIRSGRIDEQFF
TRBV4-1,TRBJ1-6,CASSHYGDDNNSPLHF
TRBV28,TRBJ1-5,CASSPFGQGSNQPQHF
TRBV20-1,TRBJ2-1,CSARGRGNNEQFF
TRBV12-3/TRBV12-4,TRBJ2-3,CASSPGGSTDTQYF
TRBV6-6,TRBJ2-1,CASRLPNEQFF
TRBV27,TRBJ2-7,CASSLGGSYEQYF
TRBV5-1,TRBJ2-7,CASSYGSVLSEQYF
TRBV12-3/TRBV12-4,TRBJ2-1,CASSLRRGDREHNEQFF
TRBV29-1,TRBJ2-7,CSVGAVDQPTYEQYF
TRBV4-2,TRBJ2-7,CASSHLGDTLSYEQYF
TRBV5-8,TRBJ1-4,CASSGDRSTPTNEKLFF
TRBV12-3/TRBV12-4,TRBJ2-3,CASSFYMGHPSTDTQYF
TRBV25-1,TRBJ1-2,CASTRQENYGYTF
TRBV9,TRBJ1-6,CASSVGPEGNSPLHF
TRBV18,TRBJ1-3,CASSARVHSGNTIYF
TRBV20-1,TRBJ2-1,CSASGHLRGYNEQFF
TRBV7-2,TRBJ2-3,CASSSSGSEADTQYF
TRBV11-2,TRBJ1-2,CASSYRGTYGYTF